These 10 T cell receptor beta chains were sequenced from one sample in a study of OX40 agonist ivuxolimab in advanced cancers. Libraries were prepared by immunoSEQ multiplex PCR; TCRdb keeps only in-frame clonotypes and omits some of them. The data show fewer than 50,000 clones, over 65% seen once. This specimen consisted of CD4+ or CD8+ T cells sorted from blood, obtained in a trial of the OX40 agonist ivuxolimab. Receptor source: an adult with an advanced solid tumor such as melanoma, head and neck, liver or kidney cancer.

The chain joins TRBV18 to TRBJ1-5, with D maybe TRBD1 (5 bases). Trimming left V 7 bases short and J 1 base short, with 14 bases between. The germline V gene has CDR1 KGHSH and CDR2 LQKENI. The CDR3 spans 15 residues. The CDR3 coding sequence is TGTGCCAGCTTCCAGGCAGGGAAGAGCAATCAGCCCCAGCATTTT. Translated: CASFQAGKSNQPQHF.

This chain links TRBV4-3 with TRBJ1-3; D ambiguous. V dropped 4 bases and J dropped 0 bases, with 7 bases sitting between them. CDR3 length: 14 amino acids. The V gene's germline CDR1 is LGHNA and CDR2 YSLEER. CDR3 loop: CASSPTISGNTIYF. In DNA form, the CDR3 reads TGCGCCAGCAGCCCGACTATCTCTGGAAACACCATATATTTT.

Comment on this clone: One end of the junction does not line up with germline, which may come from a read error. CDR3 sequence reads: CASSLSTDSNQPQHF. DNA of the CDR3: TGTGCCAGCAGTCTATCGACGGATAGCAATCAGCCCCAGCATTTT. The chain couples TRBV27 to TRBJ1-5; D not certain. The CDR3 extends over 15 amino acids. Germline V gene sequence: CDR1 MNHEY, CDR2 SMNVEV (reference sequence).

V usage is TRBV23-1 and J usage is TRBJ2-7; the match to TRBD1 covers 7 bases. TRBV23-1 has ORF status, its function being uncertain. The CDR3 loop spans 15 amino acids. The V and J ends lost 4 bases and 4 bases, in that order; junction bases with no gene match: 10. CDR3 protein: CASSPRRDRRYEQYF. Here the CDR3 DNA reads TGCGCCAGCAGTCCCCGACGGGACAGAAGATACGAGCAGTACTTC.

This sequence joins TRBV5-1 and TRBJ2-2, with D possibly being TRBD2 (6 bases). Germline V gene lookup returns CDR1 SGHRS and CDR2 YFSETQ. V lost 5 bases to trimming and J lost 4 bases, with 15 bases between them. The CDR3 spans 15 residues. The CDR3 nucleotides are TGCGCCAGCAGATCCGGGACGGGGGTCACCGGGGAGCTGTTTTTT. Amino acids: CASRSGTGVTGELFF.

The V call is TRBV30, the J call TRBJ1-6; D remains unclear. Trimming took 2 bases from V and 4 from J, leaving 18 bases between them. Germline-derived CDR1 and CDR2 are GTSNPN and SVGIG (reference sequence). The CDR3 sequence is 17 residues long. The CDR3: CAWSPWTAREYNSPLHF. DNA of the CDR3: TGTGCCTGGAGTCCCTGGACCGCCCGCGAATATAATTCACCCCTCCACTTT.

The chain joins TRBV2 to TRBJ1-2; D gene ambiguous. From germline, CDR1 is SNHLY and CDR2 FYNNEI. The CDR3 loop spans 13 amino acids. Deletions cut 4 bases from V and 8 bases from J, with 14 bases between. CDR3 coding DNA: TGTGCCAGCAGTGGGGAGGGAGTTGTCGGCTACACCTTC. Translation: CASSGEGVVGYTF.

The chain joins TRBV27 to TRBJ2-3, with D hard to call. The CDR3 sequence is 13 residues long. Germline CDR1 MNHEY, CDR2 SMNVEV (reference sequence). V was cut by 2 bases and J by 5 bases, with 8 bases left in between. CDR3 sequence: CASSLQPGDTQYF. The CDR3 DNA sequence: TGTGCCAGCAGTTTACAGCCTGGAGATACGCAGTATTTT.

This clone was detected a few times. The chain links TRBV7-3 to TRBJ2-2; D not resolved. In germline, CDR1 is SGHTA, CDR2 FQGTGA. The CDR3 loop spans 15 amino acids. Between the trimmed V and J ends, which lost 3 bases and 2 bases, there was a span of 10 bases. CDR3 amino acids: CASSLGSSNTGELFF. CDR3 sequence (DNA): TGTGCCAGCAGCTTGGGGTCTTCCAACACCGGGGAGCTGTTTTTT.

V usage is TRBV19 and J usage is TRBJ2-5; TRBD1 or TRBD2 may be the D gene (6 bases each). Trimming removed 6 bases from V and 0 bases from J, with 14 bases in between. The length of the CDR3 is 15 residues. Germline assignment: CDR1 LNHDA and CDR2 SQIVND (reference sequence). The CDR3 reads CASRMGGAYQETQYF. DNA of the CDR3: TGTGCCAGTAGAATGGGGGGCGCGTACCAAGAGACCCAGTACTTC. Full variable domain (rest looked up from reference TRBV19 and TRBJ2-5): DGGITQSPKYLFRKEGQNVTLSCEQNLNHDAMYWYRQDPGQGLRLIYYSQIVNDFQKGDIAEGYSVSREKKESFPLTVTSAQKNPTAFYLCASRMGGAYQETQYFGPGTRLLVL.